What follows are 6 T cell receptor beta chains derived from one specimen sequenced in a study of T cell responses to AZD1222 COVID-19 vaccine. Only in-frame clones appear in the TCRdb table, and some are missing; sequencing was by immunoSEQ multiplex PCR. The sample consists of around 180,000 clones, 85% to 95% of them appearing once. This specimen was peripheral blood, taken on day 0 of AZD1222 vaccination. The receptors were sampled from an adult in good health.

The genes are TRBV7-3 and TRBJ2-3; TRBD2 agrees at 11 bases. The CDR3 runs to 15 residues. Unmatched junction bases numbered 7, after V lost 5 bases and J lost 6 bases. Germline V gene data show CDR1 as SGHTA and CDR2 as FQGTGA. The CDR3 nucleotides read TGTGCCAGCAGCGTTAGCGGGGGGGTTATGGATACGCAGTATTTT. This translates into CASSVSGGVMDTQYF. Together with reference TRBV7-3 and TRBJ2-3, the CDR3 gives the full variable domain: GAGVSQTPSNKVTEKGKYVELRCDPISGHTALYWYRQSLGQGPEFLIYFQGTGAADDSGLPNDRFFAVRPEGSVSTLKIQRTERGDSAVYLCASSVSGGVMDTQYFGPGTRLTVL.

This rearrangement joins TRBV19 to TRBJ1-2, with D unclear. Germline values: CDR1 LNHDA, CDR2 SQIVND (reference sequence). CDR3 length: 15 residues. Trimming stripped 0 bases from V and 6 bases from J, with 14 bases between. The DNA for the CDR3 is TGTGCCAGTAGTATAGATCTCCGCGGGCGGAATGGCTACACCTTC. Residues: CASSIDLRGRNGYTF. Complete variable domain (other parts from reference TRBV19 and TRBJ1-2): DGGITQSPKYLFRKEGQNVTLSCEQNLNHDAMYWYRQDPGQGLRLIYYSQIVNDFQKGDIAEGYSVSREKKESFPLTVTSAQKNPTAFYLCASSIDLRGRNGYTFGSGTRLTVV.

The chain has TRBV19 and TRBJ1-5; 7 nucleotides align to TRBD1. This CDR3 contains 18 residues. Germline CDR1 and CDR2: LNHDA and SQIVND (reference sequence). V lost 1 base to trimming and J lost 6 bases; unmatched junction nucleotides: 15. CDR3 DNA sequence: TGTGCCAGTAGTATAGCCCACTACAGACAGGGCGGTAGTCAGCCCCAGCATTTT. Protein product: CASSIAHYRQGGSQPQHF.

The chain recombines TRBV6-6 with TRBJ1-6, with 7 bases aligning to TRBD1. V was pared by 5 bases and J by 7 bases, with 20 bases of the junction left unmatched. The CDR3 contains 19 residues. Germline-derived CDR1 and CDR2 are MNHNY and SVGAGI (reference sequence). DNA for the CDR3: TGTGCCAGCAGTCGAAGAATCCGATCGGACAGGTCCGAAAATTCACCCCTCCACTTT. It yields the protein CASSRRIRSDRSENSPLHF.

V usage is TRBV2 and J usage is TRBJ2-5, with D perhaps TRBD1 (6 bases). Trimming removed 3 bases from V and 6 bases from J, with 11 bases in between. This CDR3 has 13 amino acids. The germline CDR1 and CDR2 sequences are SNHLY and FYNNEI. CDR3 in DNA: TGTGCCAGCAGTGAGTCCAGGGGAAAGACCCAGTACTTC. Residues: CASSESRGKTQYF.

The genes are TRBV7-2 and TRBJ1-2, with D uncertain. With 2 bases removed from V and 7 bases from J, the gap between germline ends came to 17 bases. The CDR3 length is 15 residues. Germline V gene sequence: CDR1 SGHTA, CDR2 FQGNSA. CDR3 residues: CASSLSLRWPGGYTF. The DNA of the CDR3 is TGTGCCAGCAGCTTATCCCTCCGGTGGCCTGGTGGCTACACCTTC. Full variable domain (remainder filled in from reference TRBV7-2 and TRBJ1-2): GAGVSQSPSNKVTEKGKDVELRCDPISGHTALYWYRQSLGQGLEFLIYFQGNSAPDKSGLPSDRFSAERTGGSVSTLTIQRTQQEDSAVYLCASSLSLRWPGGYTFGSGTRLTVV.